This is a list of T cell receptor beta chains from one sample in a study of blood T cell repertoires in COVID-19. Using immunoSEQ multiplex PCR, the repertoire was profiled, and TCRdb retains in-frame clones only, with some absent. Of under 150,000 clones listed, approximately 80% are singletons. Material: peripheral blood. These receptors came from a woman aged 80 or over with active or convalescent COVID-19. Both conserved end residues are part of each CDR3. A D gene is named only where the DNA matches it firmly. Only part of the rows carry a size: once, few, many, or a class if the clone is expanded.

>TRBV19|TRBJ1-5|.|.
TGTGCCAGTAGCACGACGGGGTCCCAGCATTTT
CASSTTGSQHF
>TRBV2|TRBJ1-4|TRBD1|.
TGTGCCAGCAGTGGACAGGGGCGAGGTGAAAAACTGTTTTTT
CASSGQGRGEKLFF
>TRBV2|TRBJ2-1|.|.
TGTGCCAGCAGGGACTATGAGCAGTTCTTC
CASRDYEQFF
>TRBV5-1|TRBJ2-5|TRBD1|few
TGCGCCAGCGGGACAGGGAAAGAGACCCAGTACTTC
CASGTGKETQYF
>TRBV28|TRBJ1-2|.|.
TGTGCCAGCAGGCCAGACAGCATACTCATTAACTATGGCTACACCTTC
CASRPDSILINYGYTF
>TRBV7-2|TRBJ1-1|.|.
TGTGCCAGCAGCCTCACCATCAGGGGAAACACTGAAGCTTTCTTT
CASSLTIRGNTEAFF
>TRBV15|TRBJ1-2|TRBD1|.
TGTGCCACCAGCGTACCGGGACAGGGGAAAAGCTACACCTTC
CATSVPGQGKSYTF
>TRBV27|TRBJ2-1|TRBD2|.
TGTGCCAGCACCTTAATGGCCCAGCGGGGAAACAATGAGCAGTTCTTC
CASTLMAQRGNNEQFF
>TRBV7-2|TRBJ1-2|TRBD1|.
TGTGCCAGCAGCCCGACAGGGACAGCGGGGGACTATGGCTACACCTTC
CASSPTGTAGDYGYTF
>TRBV7-2|TRBJ1-2|.|.
TGTGCCAGCAGCTTAGATTCCGGGAGGCCCTACACCTTC
CASSLDSGRPYTF
>TRBV14|TRBJ2-2|TRBD1|.
TGTGCCAGCAGACCGGACAGGGCGGGCACCGGGGAGCTGTTTTTT
CASRPDRAGTGELFF
>TRBV5-3|TRBJ1-2|.|.
TGTGCCAGACCCAACCCCGCGACGGGGAACTATGGCTACACCTTC
CARPNPATGNYGYTF
>TRBV10-3|TRBJ2-7|.|.
TGTGCCATCAGTGAGTCGCCCACAGGGAACCCCTACGAGCAGTACTTC
CAISESPTGNPYEQYF
>TRBV30|TRBJ1-2|.|.
TGTGCCTGGAGGTCGAAGGGGATCGTCTATGGCTACACCTTC
CAWRSKGIVYGYTF
>TRBV7-9|TRBJ2-2|TRBD1|once
TGTGCCAGCACAACCGGGACAGGGAGGACCGGGGAGCTGTTTTTT
CASTTGTGRTGELFF
>TRBV6-5|TRBJ1-5|TRBD1|.
TGTGCCAGCATAAAACAGGGGGCGCGTCAGCCCCAGCATTTT
CASIKQGARQPQHF
>TRBV5-1|TRBJ2-3|TRBD1|.
TGCGCCAGCAGCACGGGACAGGGTCAACTCACAGATACGCAGTATTTT
CASSTGQGQLTDTQYF
>TRBV7-2|TRBJ1-1|.|.
TGTGCCAGCAGTCACCAGGGGAAATTTGAAGCTTTCTTT
CASSHQGKFEAFF
>TRBV5-1|TRBJ1-4|.|.
TGCGCCAGCAGCAGAGTGGGGCGTGAAAATGAAAAACTGTTTTTT
CASSRVGRENEKLFF
>TRBV18|TRBJ1-6|.|.
TGTGCCAGCTCACCAAGGCAGGGAAGCTCCTATAATTCACCCCTCCACTTT
CASSPRQGSSYNSPLHF
>TRBV5-6|TRBJ1-3|TRBD1|.
TGTGCCAGCACCGGGACAGGATTCAAGTCTGGAAACACCATATATTTT
CASTGTGFKSGNTIYF
>TRBV30|TRBJ1-1|.|.
TGTGCCTGGAGTGTACAAAACAAGAACACTGAAGCTTTCTTT
CAWSVQNKNTEAFF
>TRBV6-2/TRBV6-3|TRBJ1-5|TRBD1|few
TGTGCCAGCAGTCAATCACCTCGGACAGGGGATCAGCCCCAGCATTTT
CASSQSPRTGDQPQHF
>TRBV3-1/TRBV3-2|TRBJ2-7|TRBD1|.
TGTGCCAGCAGCCGACAGGGGGCGCGGGAGCAGTACTTC
CASSRQGAREQYF
>TRBV30|TRBJ2-2|TRBD2|.
TGTGCCAGGTCGGGGGGGGCAACCACCGGGGAGCTGTTTTTT
CARSGGATTGELFF
>TRBV6-5|TRBJ2-6|.|.
TGTGCCATCCGGACAGTGACCTCTGGGGCCAACGTCCTGACTTTC
CAIRTVTSGANVLTF
>TRBV28|TRBJ2-7|.|few
TGTGCCAGCAGTTTAGGTAGGGGCCTTTCCTACGAGCAGTACTTC
CASSLGRGLSYEQYF
>TRBV9|TRBJ1-6|.|.
TGTGCCAGCAGCGAATCCCCGGACATCCCGGTTTCACCCCTCCACTTT
CASSESPDIPVSPLHF
>TRBV6-2/TRBV6-3|TRBJ1-1|TRBD1|.
TGTGCCAGCAGTCAGTTTCCAGTGACAGGGATGAACACTGAAGCTTTCTTT
CASSQFPVTGMNTEAFF
>TRBV27|TRBJ1-4|.|.
TGTGCCAGCAGGGCCTGGGGGGACGAAAAACTGTTTTTT
CASRAWGDEKLFF
>TRBV29-1|TRBJ1-2|TRBD1|.
TGCAGCGTCGATGGACAGGGGGTCTCCACCTTC
CSVDGQGVSTF
>TRBV6-2/TRBV6-3|TRBJ1-1|.|.
TGTGCCAGCAGTTACTCTTTCAGGTTCACTGAAGCTTTCTTT
CASSYSFRFTEAFF
>TRBV27|TRBJ1-1|.|few
TGTGCCAGTAAGAGACGGGGGGACACTGAAGCTTTCTTT
CASKRRGDTEAFF
>TRBV30|TRBJ1-1|.|.
TGTGCCTGGAGTTATGGTAGGGGGGGAATCACTGAAGCTTTCTTT
CAWSYGRGGITEAFF
>TRBV4-2|TRBJ2-1|TRBD2|once
TGTGCCAGCAGCCAAGATATTGGGACTAGCGTCCAGCAGTTCTTC
CASSQDIGTSVQQFF
>TRBV4-2|TRBJ2-2|TRBD2|.
TGTGCCAGCAGCCAAGATCTAGCGGGGCTGGGGGAGCTGTTTTTT
CASSQDLAGLGELFF